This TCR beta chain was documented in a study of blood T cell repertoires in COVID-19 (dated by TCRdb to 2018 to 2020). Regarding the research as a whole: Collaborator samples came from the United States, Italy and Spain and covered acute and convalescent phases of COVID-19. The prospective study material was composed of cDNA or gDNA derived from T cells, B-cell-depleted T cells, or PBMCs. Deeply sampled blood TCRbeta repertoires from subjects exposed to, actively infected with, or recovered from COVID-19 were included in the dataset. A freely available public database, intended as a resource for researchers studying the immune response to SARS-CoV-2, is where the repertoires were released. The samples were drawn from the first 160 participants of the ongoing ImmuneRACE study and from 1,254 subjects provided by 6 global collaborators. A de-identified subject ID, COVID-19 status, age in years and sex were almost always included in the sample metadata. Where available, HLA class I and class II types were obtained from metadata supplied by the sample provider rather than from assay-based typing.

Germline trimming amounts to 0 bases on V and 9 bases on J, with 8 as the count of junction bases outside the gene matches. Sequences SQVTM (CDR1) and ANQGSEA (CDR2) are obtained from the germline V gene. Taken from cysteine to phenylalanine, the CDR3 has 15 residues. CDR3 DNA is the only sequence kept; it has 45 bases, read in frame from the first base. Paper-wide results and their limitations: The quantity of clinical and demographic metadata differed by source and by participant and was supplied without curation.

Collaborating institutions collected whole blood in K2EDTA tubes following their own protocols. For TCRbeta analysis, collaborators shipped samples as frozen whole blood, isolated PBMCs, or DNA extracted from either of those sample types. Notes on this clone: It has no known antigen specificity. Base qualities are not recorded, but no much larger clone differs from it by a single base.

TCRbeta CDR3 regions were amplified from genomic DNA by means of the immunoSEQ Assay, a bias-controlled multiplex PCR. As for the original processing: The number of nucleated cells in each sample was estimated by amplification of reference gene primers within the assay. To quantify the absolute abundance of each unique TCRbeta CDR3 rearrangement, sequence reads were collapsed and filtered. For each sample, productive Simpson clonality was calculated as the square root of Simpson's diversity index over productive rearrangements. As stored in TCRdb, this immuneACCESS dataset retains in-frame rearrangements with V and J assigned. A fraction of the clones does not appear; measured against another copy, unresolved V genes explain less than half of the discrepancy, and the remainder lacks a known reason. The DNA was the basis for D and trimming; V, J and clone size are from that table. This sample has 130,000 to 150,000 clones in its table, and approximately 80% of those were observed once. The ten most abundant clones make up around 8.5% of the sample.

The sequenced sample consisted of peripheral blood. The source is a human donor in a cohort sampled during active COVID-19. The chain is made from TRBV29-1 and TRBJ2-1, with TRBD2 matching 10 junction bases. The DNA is TGCAGCGTTGAAGATCAAGAGCTAGCGGGAGTTGAGCAGTTCTTC. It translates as CSVEDQELAGVEQFF.